This TCR beta chain was sequenced during a study of blood T cell repertoires in COVID-19. For the study at large: Acute and convalescent COVID-19 samples came from the United States, Italy and Spain.

The CDR3 extends over 15 amino acids. Germline-derived CDR1 and CDR2 are SGHTA and FQGNSA. V was pared by 3 bases and J by 0 bases, with 11 bases between. The repertoire was sequenced with immunoSEQ multiplex PCR; TCRdb's copy has only in-frame clones and lacks some. The table shows some 350,000 clones, with around 90% occurring only once. The receptor was isolated from a woman aged 18-29 years who had recovered from COVID-19. V usage is TRBV7-2 and J usage is TRBJ1-1; D might be TRBD1 (6 bases). Sequencing used peripheral blood. CDR3 sequence (DNA): TGTGCCAGCAGCTTCCAGGGGTCCATGAACACTGAAGCTTTCTTT. It codes for CASSFQGSMNTEAFF.